A selection of T cell receptor beta chains follows, all from one sample in a study of T cells in Graves' hyperthyroidism and ophthalmopathy. MiXCR, applied by TCRdb to the multiplex PCR reads, yields one record per CDR3 protein. This table has 450,000 to 700,000 distinct CDR3 sequences, 40% to 55% appearing once. Sequencing used peripheral blood or thyroid tissue (not recorded which). Receptors were obtained from a woman aged 18-30 years with Graves' hyperthyroidism. CDR3s include the opening cysteine and the closing phenylalanine or tryptophan. Each record gives: J gene, D gene, clone size, V gene, CDR3 DNA, CDR3 protein. The D gene is left open where the match is weak. Rows may omit the clone size; those that give it use once, few, many or a size class.

j_gene: TRBJ2-7
d_gene: NA
abundance: NA
v_gene: TRBV7-9
CDR3nt: TGTGCCAGCAGCTTCGGGGGATGGCTAGCCCACGAGCAGTACTTC
CDR3aa: CASSFGGWLAHEQYF

j_gene: TRBJ1-5
d_gene: TRBD1
abundance: many
v_gene: TRBV11-2
CDR3nt: TGTGCCAGCAGCTTAGAAGGGACAGGGACCTACAATCAGCCCCAGCATTTT
CDR3aa: CASSLEGTGTYNQPQHF

j_gene: TRBJ2-7
d_gene: TRBD2
abundance: NA
v_gene: TRBV11-1
CDR3nt: TGTGCCAGCAGCCCAACTAGCGGGAAGGCGTACTTC
CDR3aa: CASSPTSGKAYF

j_gene: TRBJ1-3
d_gene: TRBD1
abundance: NA
v_gene: TRBV5-1
CDR3nt: TGCGCCAGCAGCTACGGGACAGGGTCTGGAAACACCATATATTTT
CDR3aa: CASSYGTGSGNTIYF

j_gene: TRBJ2-6
d_gene: TRBD1
abundance: NA
v_gene: TRBV5-6
CDR3nt: TGTGCCAGCAGCTCGTGGACAGGGGTAAACGTCCTGACTTTC
CDR3aa: CASSSWTGVNVLTF

j_gene: TRBJ2-7
d_gene: NA
abundance: NA
v_gene: TRBV25-1
CDR3nt: TGTGCTAGACCACAGGGCCACGCGATCTACGAGCAGTACTTC
CDR3aa: CARPQGHAIYEQYF

j_gene: TRBJ2-2
d_gene: NA
abundance: NA
v_gene: TRBV15
CDR3nt: TGTGCCACCAGCAGAGATCACGGGCGATTCTTAACTGGGGAGCTGTTTTTT
CDR3aa: CATSRDHGRFLTGELFF

j_gene: TRBJ2-7
d_gene: TRBD1
abundance: many
v_gene: TRBV5-4
CDR3nt: TGCGCCAGCAGCTCCAGGACAGGGGCCTACGAGCAGTACTTC
CDR3aa: CASSSRTGAYEQYF

j_gene: TRBJ1-1
d_gene: TRBD1
abundance: many
v_gene: TRBV27
CDR3nt: TGTGCCAGCAGAGCGACAGGGCCGAACACTGAAGCTTTCTTT
CDR3aa: CASRATGPNTEAFF

j_gene: TRBJ1-1
d_gene: NA
abundance: many
v_gene: TRBV27
CDR3nt: TGTGCCAGCAGTCCGGCTACAAGAAACACTGAAGCTTTCTTT
CDR3aa: CASSPATRNTEAFF

j_gene: TRBJ1-1
d_gene: NA
abundance: many
v_gene: TRBV10-3
CDR3nt: TGTGCCATCAAGGGGAGGGCTGAAGCTTTCTTT
CDR3aa: CAIKGRAEAFF

j_gene: TRBJ1-5
d_gene: TRBD1
abundance: NA
v_gene: TRBV29-1
CDR3nt: TGCAGCTGTGGACAGGGGAGGAATCAGCCCCAGCATTTT
CDR3aa: CSCGQGRNQPQHF

j_gene: TRBJ2-1
d_gene: NA
abundance: NA
v_gene: TRBV7-2
CDR3nt: TGTGCCAGCAGCTTAATCCTCAATGAGCAGTTCTTC
CDR3aa: CASSLILNEQFF

j_gene: TRBJ2-7
d_gene: TRBD2
abundance: few
v_gene: TRBV2
CDR3nt: TGTGCCGACAGGGGCCTAGCGGGAGGGTCCGACGAGCAGTACTTC
CDR3aa: CADRGLAGGSDEQYF

j_gene: TRBJ2-2
d_gene: TRBD1
abundance: NA
v_gene: TRBV7-6
CDR3nt: TGTGCCAGCAGCCCCACCGGGACAGGGAAGAATGGGGAGCTGTTTTTT
CDR3aa: CASSPTGTGKNGELFF

j_gene: TRBJ1-2
d_gene: TRBD1
abundance: many
v_gene: TRBV19
CDR3nt: TGTGCCAGTGGGGACAGGGATAAGGGCTATGGCTACACCTTC
CDR3aa: CASGDRDKGYGYTF

j_gene: TRBJ2-7
d_gene: NA
abundance: many
v_gene: TRBV12-3/TRBV12-4
CDR3nt: TGTGCCAGCAGTTTTGGTCAGGGAAGGAACGAGCAGTACTTC
CDR3aa: CASSFGQGRNEQYF

j_gene: TRBJ2-5
d_gene: NA
abundance: NA
v_gene: TRBV29-1
CDR3nt: TGCAGCGTTGACGTCCGGGAAAGGACCCAGTACTTC
CDR3aa: CSVDVRERTQYF

j_gene: TRBJ2-7
d_gene: TRBD1
abundance: many
v_gene: TRBV7-9
CDR3nt: TGTGCCAGCAGCTTAGCCCGGGACAGGGACTCCTACGAGCAGTACTTC
CDR3aa: CASSLARDRDSYEQYF

j_gene: TRBJ2-5
d_gene: NA
abundance: NA
v_gene: TRBV12-3/TRBV12-4
CDR3nt: TGTGCCAGCAGTTTAGTATATTGGCAAAACCTAGGAGGGGAGACCCAGTACTTC
CDR3aa: CASSLVYWQNLGGETQYF

j_gene: TRBJ2-1
d_gene: NA
abundance: many
v_gene: TRBV10-1
CDR3nt: TGCGCCAGCAGTGAGGACAGAACCAACAGCAATGAGCAGTTCTTC
CDR3aa: CASSEDRTNSNEQFF

j_gene: TRBJ2-3
d_gene: TRBD2
abundance: NA
v_gene: TRBV19
CDR3nt: TGTGCCAGTAGTATGGCTAGCGGGCATAGCACAGATACGCAGTATTTT
CDR3aa: CASSMASGHSTDTQYF

j_gene: TRBJ2-5
d_gene: TRBD1
abundance: NA
v_gene: TRBV4-2
CDR3nt: TGTGCCAGCAGCAAGGGACAGGGGGATTACAATGAGACCCAGTACTTC
CDR3aa: CASSKGQGDYNETQYF

j_gene: TRBJ1-2
d_gene: NA
abundance: NA
v_gene: TRBV20-1
CDR3nt: TGCAGTGCAAGCGTCGGAATGGGGGCGTTCGGCTACACCTTC
CDR3aa: CSASVGMGAFGYTF

j_gene: TRBJ2-7
d_gene: NA
abundance: many
v_gene: TRBV6-5
CDR3nt: TGTGCCAGCAGTTACGGGGTAGTACGGAACGAGCAGTACTTC
CDR3aa: CASSYGVVRNEQYF

j_gene: TRBJ2-3
d_gene: TRBD2
abundance: few
v_gene: TRBV7-6
CDR3nt: TGTGCCAGCACACCCCTAGCGGGACGCACAGATACGCAGTATTTT
CDR3aa: CASTPLAGRTDTQYF

j_gene: TRBJ1-4
d_gene: NA
abundance: many
v_gene: TRBV6-5
CDR3nt: TGTGCCAGCAGTGGGCCTGTAGGAAAACTGTTTTTT
CDR3aa: CASSGPVGKLFF

j_gene: TRBJ2-5
d_gene: TRBD2
abundance: many
v_gene: TRBV6-5
CDR3nt: TGTGCCAGCAGTTACGGACTAGCGGGGGAGACCCAGTACTTC
CDR3aa: CASSYGLAGETQYF

j_gene: TRBJ2-7
d_gene: TRBD1
abundance: NA
v_gene: TRBV2
CDR3nt: TGTGCCAGCGTTGTGTTCGGGACAGGGCAGTACGAGCAGTACTTC
CDR3aa: CASVVFGTGQYEQYF